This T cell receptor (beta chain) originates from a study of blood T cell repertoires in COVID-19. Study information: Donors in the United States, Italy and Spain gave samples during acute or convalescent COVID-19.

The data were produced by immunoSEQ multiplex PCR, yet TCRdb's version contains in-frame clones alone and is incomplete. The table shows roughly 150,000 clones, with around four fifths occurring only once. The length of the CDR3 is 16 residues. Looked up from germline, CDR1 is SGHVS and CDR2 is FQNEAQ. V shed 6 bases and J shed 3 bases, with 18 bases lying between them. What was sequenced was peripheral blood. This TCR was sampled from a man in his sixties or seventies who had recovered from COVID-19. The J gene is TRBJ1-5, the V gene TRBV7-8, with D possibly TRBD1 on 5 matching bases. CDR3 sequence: CASSPMNGGLNQPQHF. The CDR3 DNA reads TGTGCCAGCAGTCCGATGAATGGGGGACTCAATCAGCCCCAGCATTTT.